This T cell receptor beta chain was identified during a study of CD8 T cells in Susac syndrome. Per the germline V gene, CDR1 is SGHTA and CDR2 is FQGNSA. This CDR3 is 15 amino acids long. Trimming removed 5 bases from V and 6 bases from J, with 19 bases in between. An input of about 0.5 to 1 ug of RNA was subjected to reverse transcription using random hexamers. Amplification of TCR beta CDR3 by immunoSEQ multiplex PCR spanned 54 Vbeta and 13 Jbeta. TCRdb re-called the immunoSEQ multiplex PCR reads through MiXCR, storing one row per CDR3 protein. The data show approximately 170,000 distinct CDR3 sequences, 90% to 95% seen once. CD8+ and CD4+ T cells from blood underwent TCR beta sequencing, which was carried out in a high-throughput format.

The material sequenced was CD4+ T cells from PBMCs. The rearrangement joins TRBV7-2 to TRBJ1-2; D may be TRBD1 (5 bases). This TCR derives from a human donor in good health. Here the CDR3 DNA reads TGTGCCAGCAGCCTGAACTGGGGTTGGGGGAATGGCTACACCTTC. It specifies CASSLNWGWGNGYTF.